This TCR beta chain came from a study of cytomegalovirus exposure and HLA in healthy donors. Study-wide points: It was reported that TCR beta sequences correctly inferred the HLA-A and HLA-B alleles for most subjects. In a later analysis, across HLA loci, associated TCR counts were highest for DRB1, lowest for HLA-C.

PCR primers comprised 60 Vbeta and 13 Jbeta primers. Profiled with immunoSEQ multiplex PCR; TCRdb holds only in-frame clones, not every one. The sample lists approximately 170,000 clones, approximately 81% occurring once. As to this clone: Its target is not known.

This CDR3 region has 19 residues. Trimming removed 4 bases from V and 0 bases from J; junction bases left unmatched: 9. Looked up from germline, CDR1 is SGHDT and CDR2 is YYEEEE. What was sequenced was PBMCs. J is TRBJ2-6 and V is TRBV5-6, with TRBD1 matching over 11 bases. The sequence was collected from a boy between 2 and 10 years old in good health and CMV-seronegative. The CDR3 nucleotides are TGTGCCAGCAGCACCTCCGGGACAGGGGGTCTCTCTGGGGCCAACGTCCTGACTTTC. Its translation: CASSTSGTGGLSGANVLTF.